One sample yielded the 21 T cell receptor beta chains listed below, sequenced in a study of tumor-infiltrating lymphocytes in localized non-small cell lung cancer. TCRdb keeps only in-frame clones here, not all; method: immunoSEQ multiplex PCR. The sample has around 10,000 clones; over 45% are singletons. Sequenced: uninvolved lung tissue not adjacent to the tumor. These receptors were taken from a human donor with non-small cell lung cancer.

This rearrangement joins TRBV6-5 to TRBJ1-1; D is possibly TRBD1 (6 bases). Deletions cut 6 bases from V and 4 bases from J, with 18 bases between. The CDR3 covers 15 residues. Germline loops: CDR1 MNHEY, CDR2 SVGAGI. DNA of the CDR3: TGTGCCAGCAGGAAAGTCATGGACAGAGGCACTGAAGCTTTCTTT. Protein: CASRKVMDRGTEAFF.

This clone turned up a few times. The V and J genes are TRBV4-2 and TRBJ1-4; D is possibly TRBD1 (5 bases). Between the trimmed V and J ends, which lost 2 bases and 7 bases, there was a span of 17 bases. The germline CDR1 and CDR2 sequences are LGHNA and YNFKEQ. The CDR3 contains 16 residues. The CDR3 spells CASSQSSGPLGEKLFF. CDR3 sequence (DNA): TGTGCCAGCAGCCAATCTTCAGGGCCTCTCGGTGAAAAACTGTTTTTT.

This clone was observed a handful of times. This chain uses TRBV7-8 with TRBJ2-2; D might be TRBD2 (5 bases). This CDR3 contains 16 residues. Germline lookup yields CDR1 SGHVS and CDR2 FQNEAQ. The ends were cut back, 4 bases at V and 6 bases at J, with 18 bases in the middle. The CDR3 reads CASSSQRAVNSGELFF. CDR3 DNA sequence: TGTGCCAGCAGCTCGCAGAGGGCAGTGAATTCCGGGGAGCTGTTTTTT.

The chain couples TRBV10-2 to TRBJ2-5, with 8 bases fitting TRBD1. The CDR3 spans 14 residues. Germline loops: CDR1 WSHSY, CDR2 SAAADI. CDR3 region: CAARGTGSQETQYF. The DNA for the CDR3 is TGCGCAGCACGGGGGACAGGATCTCAAGAGACCCAGTACTTC.

This clone was seen a few times. V and J are TRBV7-9 and TRBJ2-3; D unresolved. CDR3 length: 11 amino acids. Germline loops: CDR1 SEHNR, CDR2 FQNEAQ (reference sequence). Between the trimmed V and J ends, which lost 8 bases and 1 base, there was a span of 4 bases. CDR3 residues: CASDGTDTQYF. The CDR3 DNA reads as TGTGCCAGCGACGGCACAGATACGCAGTATTTT.

The chain is built from TRBV30 and TRBJ1-4; unclear D gene. Germline loops: CDR1 GTSNPN, CDR2 SVGIG (reference sequence). Trimming took 0 bases from V and 6 from J, leaving 5 bases between them. This CDR3 has 12 amino acids. CDR3 loop: CAWSVLDEKLFF. DNA for the CDR3: TGTGCCTGGAGTGTACTCGATGAAAAACTGTTTTTT. The full variable domain, its missing parts supplied by reference TRBV30 and TRBJ1-4, is SQTIHQWPATLVQPVGSPLSLECTVEGTSNPNLYWYRQAAGRGLQLLFYSVGIGQISSEVPQNLSASRPQDRQFILSSKKLLLSDSGFYLCAWSVLDEKLFFGSGTQLSVL.

In this sample, this clone turned up a few times. The chain employs TRBV13 and TRBJ2-1; unclear D gene. Germline V gives CDR1 PRHDT, CDR2 FYEKMQ (reference sequence). The CDR3 spans 11 residues. V shed 5 bases and J shed 6 bases, with 5 bases lying between them. CDR3 nucleotides: TGTGCCAGCAGCCGAGGCAATGAGCAGTTCTTC. Its translation is CASSRGNEQFF.

The V gene is TRBV11-2, the J gene TRBJ1-6, with a weak D call TRBD1 (6 bases). The CDR3 has 15 residues. The germline V gene has CDR1 SGHAT and CDR2 FQNNGV. V dropped 4 bases and J dropped 7 bases, with 14 bases sitting between them. CDR3 loop: CASSSSGTPNSPLHF. As DNA, the CDR3 is TGTGCCAGCAGCTCCTCCGGGACACCGAATTCACCCCTCCACTTT.

The chain joins TRBV5-8 to TRBJ2-1, with D unresolved. CDR3 size: 12 residues. Germline V gene lookup returns CDR1 SGHTS and CDR2 YDEGEE. Trimming cost V 2 bases and J 7 bases, with 7 bases left between them. In nucleotides, the CDR3 is TGTGCCAGCAGCTTACTGGGGAATGAGCAGTTCTTC. Its translation: CASSLLGNEQFF.

By proportion, this clone is large (0.1 to 1%). The V and J genes are TRBV6-1 and TRBJ2-7, with 8 nucleotides matching TRBD1. Trimming took 5 bases from V and 5 from J; bases not matched to a gene: 11. The CDR3 is made up of 15 amino acids. CDR1 is MNHNS, CDR2 SASEGT, per germline. The CDR3 loop reads CASSRTRDRGHEQYF. The DNA for the CDR3 is TGTGCCAGCAGTCGTACTCGAGACAGGGGCCACGAGCAGTACTTC.

This clone has just one count. The V gene is TRBV9, the J gene TRBJ2-3; 7 bases are shared with TRBD2. Trimming removed 3 bases from V and 4 bases from J; junction bases left unmatched: 8. This CDR3 spans 15 amino acids. The germline V gene has CDR1 SGDLS and CDR2 YYNGEE. CDR3 protein: CASSEHPGGADTQYF. The CDR3 DNA is TGTGCCAGCAGCGAACACCCTGGGGGGGCAGATACGCAGTATTTT.

The rearrangement joins TRBV7-2 to TRBJ2-5, with 13 bases that match TRBD2. The V segment lost 5 bases and the J segment 5 bases; nucleotides outside the gene matches: 8. The V gene's germline CDR1 is SGHTA and CDR2 FQGNSA. This CDR3 is built from 16 residues. CDR3 sequence (DNA): TGTGCCAGCAGCCCGACTAGCGGGGGGTGGAGGGAGACCCAGTACTTC. Its protein product is CASSPTSGGWRETQYF. Drawing the rest from reference TRBV7-2 and TRBJ2-5, the complete variable domain is GAGVSQSPSNKVTEKGKDVELRCDPISGHTALYWYRQSLGQGLEFLIYFQGNSAPDKSGLPSDRFSAERTGGSVSTLTIQRTQQEDSAVYLCASSPTSGGWRETQYFGPGTRLLVL.

This clone was observed a handful of times. V is TRBV27 and J is TRBJ1-2; D uncertain. CDR1 MNHEY and CDR2 SMNVEV come from the germline V gene (reference sequence). The CDR3 runs to 12 residues. V shed 6 bases and J shed 8 bases, with 13 bases lying between them. The chain's CDR3 is CASRGPTGGYTF. CDR3 DNA: TGTGCCAGCAGAGGTCCGACCGGGGGCTACACCTTC.

DNA of the CDR3: TGTGCCAGCAGCTTGGGGCTAGCTAGGGAGACCCAGTACTTC. Amino acids: CASSLGLARETQYF. The chain combines TRBV5-5 with TRBJ2-5; perhaps TRBD2 as D (5 bases). Germline-derived CDR1 and CDR2 are SGHKS and YYEKEE (reference sequence). CDR3 length equals 14 residues. V lost 0 bases to trimming and J lost 5 bases, with 11 bases between them.

The chain employs TRBV7-8 and TRBJ2-1, with a possible D match to TRBD2 (5 bases). The CDR3 is 14 amino acids. V lost 8 bases and J lost 0, with 11 bases in between. The germline CDR1 and CDR2 sequences are SGHVS and FQNEAQ. The CDR3 nucleotides read TGTGCCAGCCACCCGGGGAGCTCCTACAATGAGCAGTTCTTC. It translates to CASHPGSSYNEQFF.

V usage is TRBV5-7 and J usage is TRBJ2-2; D call uncertain. TRBV5-7 belongs to the ORF category, with a function that is uncertain. The CDR3 has 14 residues. The V end was cut by 3 bases, the J end by 0 bases, with 6 bases between. The CDR3 is CASSCRANTGELFF. Written as DNA, the CDR3 is TGTGCCAGCAGCTGCCGGGCGAACACCGGGGAGCTGTTTTTT.

This clone was observed a handful of times. The genes are TRBV2 and TRBJ1-2; TRBD1 is a possible D gene (5 bases). The CDR3 totals 16 residues. V was trimmed by 2 bases and J by 6 bases, leaving 19 bases between them. CDR1 is SNHLY, CDR2 FYNNEI, per germline. DNA of the CDR3: TGTGCCAGCAGTGAACAGGGCGCCCTTGGGGGTGATGGCTACACCTTC. Amino acids: CASSEQGALGGDGYTF.

This clone has more than one count but fewer than ten. This chain joins TRBV5-6 and TRBJ1-2, with 7 nucleotides matching TRBD1. With V trimmed by 1 base and J by 0 bases, 3 bases remained unmatched. This CDR3 is 15 amino acids long. Germline CDR1 SGHDT, CDR2 YYEEEE. The CDR3 loop is CASSLRDSSNYGYTF. The CDR3 DNA is TGTGCCAGCAGCTTGCGGGACAGCTCTAACTATGGCTACACCTTC.

This clone has just one count. CDR3 protein: CASTASGQGSEQYF. The CDR3, as DNA: TGTGCCAGCACCGCCTCGGGACAGGGTTCCGAGCAGTACTTC. J is TRBJ2-7 and V is TRBV6-5; TRBD1 matches at 9 bases. This CDR3 region has 14 residues. V lost 7 bases to trimming and J lost 6 bases; unmatched junction nucleotides: 10. The germline gives CDR1 MNHEY, CDR2 SVGAGI.

The gene calls are TRBV14 and TRBJ1-2, with D tentatively TRBD1 (5 bases). Germline CDR1 and CDR2: SGHDN and FVKESK. The V end lost 2 bases, the J end lost 8 bases, and 6 bases lay between the germline ends. This CDR3 comprises 11 residues. CDR3 sequence reads: CASSQWGGYTF. Here the CDR3 DNA reads TGTGCCAGCAGCCAATGGGGCGGCTACACCTTC.

V usage is TRBV4-2 and J usage is TRBJ1-1, with no clear D. V lost 6 bases, J lost 4 bases, and 15 bases lay in between. This CDR3 is 14 amino acids long. Germline V CDR1 and CDR2: LGHNA, YNFKEQ. The CDR3 region is CASRQYGSPTEAFF. The CDR3 DNA reads TGTGCCAGCAGACAGTATGGGTCGCCCACTGAAGCTTTCTTT.